The 26 T cell receptor beta chains below were found in one sample sequenced in a study of tissue T cells after allogeneic stem cell transplantation. Measured with immunoSEQ multiplex PCR; TCRdb has only the in-frame clones, and not every one. The sample has 1,200 or so clones; roughly 58% are singletons. Noted time point: mouse harvest day 7 after allogeneic transplant. Tail vein injection delivered 10^7 T-cell-depleted bone marrow cells and 10^6 splenic CD5+ T cells. Sequenced input: liver tissue. These receptors all come from a female BALB/c mouse given C57BL/6 T cells with graft-versus-host disease after an allogeneic hematopoietic cell transplant.

This clone was detected only a few times. Gene labels here are mouse ones. The sequenced fragment ends 1 residue before the CDR3 boundary, so the rest is inferred from the germline J gene. This rearrangement joins TRBV26 to TRBJ2-1; 10 nucleotides line up with TRBD1. The J segment lost 8 bases and the V segment lost 5 bases, leaving 3 bases of the junction unmatched. CDR1 is KGHPV and CDR2 is FQNQEV in the germline V gene (reference sequence). The CDR3 is 13 residues long. The part of the CDR3 DNA that was read is TGTGCCAGCAGTTGGGACAGGGGAACTGAGCAGTTC. The encoded protein is CASSWDRGTEQF. The complete CDR3 protein is CASSWDRGTEQFF.

Note on this clone: Mouse germline and gene names are used. The read gets to within 1 residue of the CDR3 end, and the germline J gene fills in the rest. The chain links TRBV26 to TRBJ2-4, with 11 bases that match TRBD2. The junction had 5 bases not matched to a gene; V was cut back by 6 bases and J by 0 bases. The germline V gene encodes CDR1 KGHPV and CDR2 FQNQEV (reference sequence). The CDR3 covers 16 residues. The CDR3 loop reads CASRRDWGTSQNTLYF. The covered CDR3 bases are TGTGCCAGCAGACGGGACTGGGGGACTAGTCAAAACACCTTGTAC.

Regarding this clone: The gene names here belong to mouse. The sequenced fragment ends 1 residue before the CDR3 boundary, so the rest is inferred from the germline J gene. V is TRBV3 and J is TRBJ2-3; TRBD2 might be the D (6 bases). V lost 5 bases and J lost 0, with 12 bases in between. The CDR3 covers 15 residues. Germline V gene sequence: CDR1 SNHLY, CDR2 FYNGKV (reference sequence). CDR3 DNA, as far as it was read: TGTGCCAGCAGCCCGCGACTGGCGAGTGCAGAAACGCTGTAT. The encoded protein is CASSPRLASAETLY. The CDR3, in full, reads CASSPRLASAETLYF. The whole variable domain, remainder taken from reference TRBV3 and TRBJ2-3, is GPKVLQIPSHQIIDMGQMVTLNCDPVSNHLYFYWYKQILGQQMEFLVNFYNGKVMEKSKLFKDQFSVERPDGSYFTLKIQPTALEDSAVYFCASSPRLASAETLYFGSGTRLTVL.

Details on this clone: Germline and genes here are mouse. The read terminates 1 residue ahead of where the CDR3 ends, so the germline J gene completes it. This rearrangement joins TRBV16 to TRBJ2-7; 11 nucleotides agree with TRBD2. Trimming took 7 bases from V and 7 from J; bases not matched to a gene: 6. The CDR3 length is 13 residues. Germline V CDR1 and CDR2: SGHSA, FRNQAP. This CDR3 is CASKDWGGEEQYF. Incomplete CDR3 DNA: TGTGCAAGCAAAGACTGGGGGGGAGAAGAACAGTAC.

A word on this clone: Genes and germline are mouse. Read coverage stops 1 residue before the CDR3 terminus; the germline J gene supplies the remainder. The chain is built from TRBV31 and TRBJ2-4, with 8 nucleotides matching TRBD2. The CDR3 runs to 15 residues. V shed 0 bases and J 0 bases; nucleotides not matched to a gene: 2. The V gene's germline CDR1 is GKSSPN and CDR2 SITVG. The CDR3 loop reads CAWSLVGGSQNTLYF. The sequenced CDR3 bases are TGTGCCTGGAGTCTAGTGGGGGGGAGTCAAAACACCTTGTAC.

Details on this clone: Gene names follow the mouse nomenclature. The read stops 1 residue short of the end of the CDR3; the missing end is completed from the germline J gene. The V and J genes are TRBV24 and TRBJ2-3; no reliable D call. This CDR3 spans 14 amino acids. V was pared by 1 base and J by 0 bases, with 5 bases between. Germline V CDR1 and CDR2: KGHTA, FRNEEI. The part of the CDR3 DNA that was read is TGTGCCAGCAGTCTGTCCAACAGTGCAGAAACGCTGTAT. Translating it yields CASSLSNSAETLY. The whole CDR3 sequence reads CASSLSNSAETLYF.

Turning to this clone: Gene names are the mouse ones. The read comes to an end 1 residue before the CDR3 does, leaving the germline J gene to fill in the end. The V call is TRBV5, the J call TRBJ2-4, with 10 bases identical to TRBD2. J lost 7 bases, V lost 0 bases, and 1 base had no gene match. Germline loops: CDR1 LGHNA, CDR2 YNLKQL (reference sequence). The CDR3 loop spans 14 amino acids. CDR3 DNA (partial): TGTGCCAGCAGCCAAGACGGGACTGGGGACACCTTGTAC. Residues: CASSQDGTGDTLY. The CDR3 as a whole reads CASSQDGTGDTLYF.

With regard to this clone: Gene names denote mouse genes. The CDR3 goes on 1 residue after the read ends, and that part is filled in from the germline J gene. The gene calls are TRBV12-1 and TRBJ2-2; 8 bases match TRBD2. This CDR3 spans 14 amino acids. CDR1 and CDR2 (germline): SGHSN, HYEKVE. J gave up 4 bases and V 4 bases, and 4 bases lay outside the gene matches. The CDR3 sequence: CASSGGRVTGQLYF. CDR3 bases read: TGTGCCAGCTCGGGGGGGCGCGTCACCGGGCAGCTCTAC.

Worth noting for this clone: Gene names follow the mouse nomenclature. The observed sequence ends 1 residue before the CDR3 terminus, with the missing tail filled in from the germline J gene. The rearrangement joins TRBV26 to TRBJ1-1; 9 bases match TRBD1. In germline, CDR1 is KGHPV, CDR2 FQNQEV (reference sequence). This CDR3 is 14 amino acids long. V lost 6 bases to trimming and J lost 1 base; unmatched junction nucleotides: 3. The CDR3 DNA, read in part, is TGTGCCAGCAGCCTGGACAGGGGAAACACAGAAGTCTTC. The encoded protein is CASSLDRGNTEVF. The complete CDR3 reads CASSLDRGNTEVFF.

By sample fraction, this clone is hyperexpanded. Germline and genes here are mouse. The observed sequence ends 1 residue before the CDR3 terminus, with the missing tail filled in from the germline J gene. V usage is TRBV1 and J usage is TRBJ1-5; the D gene is possibly TRBD1 (5 bases). The CDR3 consists of 15 residues. The V gene's germline CDR1 is NSQYPW and CDR2 LRSPGD (reference sequence). V was cut by 2 bases and J by 1 base, with 9 bases left in between. The CDR3 loop reads CTCSALRDNNQAPLF. CDR3 bases read: TGCACCTGCAGTGCACTCAGGGACAACAACCAGGCTCCGCTT.

About this clone: Gene and germline names: mouse. The read falls 1 residue short of the CDR3 end, and the missing part is taken from the germline J gene. V is TRBV5 and J is TRBJ2-2; 11 nucleotides agree with TRBD2. The CDR3 sequence is 18 residues long. Trimming cost V 0 bases and J 2 bases; bases outside gene matches: 5. Germline CDR1 reads LGHNA; CDR2 reads YNLKQL (reference sequence). This CDR3 reads CASSQDRDWGQNTGQLYF. The sequenced CDR3 bases are TGTGCCAGCAGCCAAGATCGGGACTGGGGGCAGAACACCGGGCAGCTCTAC.

This clone has just one count. An end of the junction differs from the germline gene, which may be a read error. The gene names here belong to mouse. Read coverage stops 1 residue before the CDR3 terminus; the germline J gene supplies the remainder. Within the sample, other DNA sequences also encode this same CDR3. The chain links TRBV26 to TRBJ1-2, with D hard to call. The germline V gene has CDR1 KGHPV and CDR2 FQNQEV (reference sequence). The CDR3 consists of 13 residues. The CDR3 protein is CASSLLANSDYTF. Incomplete CDR3 DNA: TGCGCCAGCAGTCTGTTGGCAAACTCCGACTACACC.

This clone has a handful of counts. The gene names given are mouse names. The DNA ends 1 residue before the CDR3 does, and the rest of the CDR3 is filled in from the germline J gene. The V and J genes are TRBV26 and TRBJ2-7; TRBD1 matches 8 bases. CDR1 is KGHPV and CDR2 is FQNQEV in the germline V gene (reference sequence). This CDR3 is 15 amino acids long. The V and J ends lost 2 bases and 4 bases, in that order; junction bases with no gene match: 7. CDR3 residues: CASSLAGTGLYEQYF. The covered CDR3 bases are TGTGCCAGCAGTCTGGCCGGGACAGGCTTGTATGAACAGTAC.

Remarks on this clone: Genes and germline are mouse. The sequence runs out 1 residue before the end of the CDR3; the remainder is reconstructed from the germline J gene. The chain employs TRBV19 and TRBJ2-7; TRBD2 matches 10 bases. Germline CDR1 and CDR2: FNHDT and SITEND (reference sequence). The CDR3 length is 15 residues. J lost 1 base, V lost 5 bases, and 6 bases had no gene match. The CDR3 reads CASSPGTGVSYEQYF. The CDR3 DNA, read in part, is TGTGCCAGCAGCCCCGGGACTGGGGTTTCCTATGAACAGTAC. The whole variable domain, filled in from reference TRBV19 and TRBJ2-7, reads GGIITQTPKFLIGQEGQKLTLKCQQNFNHDTMYWYRQDSGKGLRLIYYSITENDLQKGDLSEGYDASREKKSSFSLTVTSAQKNEMAVFLCASSPGTGVSYEQYFGPGTRLTVL.

A few counts support this clone. Mouse gene names and germline throughout. The observed sequence ends 1 residue before the CDR3 terminus, with the missing tail filled in from the germline J gene. The rearrangement links TRBV16 to TRBJ2-7; TRBD2 matches at 11 bases. Germline trimming cut 3 bases from V and 4 bases from J; bases unmatched to any gene: 5. Germline-derived CDR1 and CDR2 are SGHSA and FRNQAP. The CDR3 contains 15 residues. The CDR3 sequence: CASSFSGTGGYEQYF. The covered CDR3 bases are TGTGCAAGCAGCTTCTCCGGGACTGGGGGTTATGAACAGTAC.

On this clone: The gene names given are mouse names. The CDR3 is cut off 1 residue early in the read; its end comes from the germline J gene. V and J are TRBV1 and TRBJ1-1; tentatively, D is TRBD1 (6 bases). This CDR3 contains 13 residues. Germline loops: CDR1 NSQYPW, CDR2 LRSPGD (reference sequence). Trimming shortened V by 8 bases and J by 0 bases, and 10 bases separated the two germline ends. CDR3 bases read: TGCACCTGCTCGGGACAACCAAACACAGAAGTCTTC. Protein sequence: CTCSGQPNTEVF. The whole CDR3 protein is CTCSGQPNTEVFF. Full variable domain (remainder filled in from reference TRBV1 and TRBJ1-1): VTLLEQNPRWRLVPRGQAVNLRCILKNSQYPWMSWYQQDLQKQLQWLFTLRSPGDKEVKSLPGADYLATRVTDTELRLQVANMSQGRTLYCTCSGQPNTEVFFGKGTRLTVV.

This clone appeared a few times. Each gene name is a mouse one. Read coverage stops 1 residue before the CDR3 terminus; the germline J gene supplies the remainder. This rearrangement joins TRBV26 to TRBJ2-7; 9 nucleotides match TRBD2. Germline-derived CDR1 and CDR2 are KGHPV and FQNQEV (reference sequence). CDR3 length equals 14 residues. The ends lost 2 bases at V and 4 bases at J; junction bases unmatched: 3. Incomplete CDR3 DNA: TGTGCCAGCAGTCTGACTGGGGGGCCGTATGAACAGTAC. Its protein is CASSLTGGPYEQY. The whole CDR3 reads CASSLTGGPYEQYF. Using reference TRBV26 and TRBJ2-7 for the parts outside the CDR3, the full variable domain is NSKVIQTPRYLVKGQGQKAKMRCIPEKGHPVVFWYQQNKNNEFKFLINFQNQEVLQQIDMTEKRFSAECPSNSPCSLEIQSSEAGDSALYLCASSLTGGPYEQYFGPGTRLTVL.

This clone has only one observation. Gene names denote mouse genes. The sequence runs out 1 residue before the end of the CDR3; the remainder is reconstructed from the germline J gene. The gene calls are TRBV13-2 and TRBJ2-2; 9 bases align to TRBD1. Trimming took 0 bases from V and 3 from J; bases not matched to a gene: 3. Germline-derived CDR1 and CDR2 are NNHNN and SYGAGS (reference sequence). The CDR3 consists of 16 residues. CDR3 sequence: CASGDVWDRDTGQLYF. The covered CDR3 bases are TGTGCCAGCGGTGATGTATGGGACAGGGACACCGGGCAGCTCTAC.

This clone was observed a handful of times. Mouse germline and gene names are used. With the read ending 1 residue before the CDR3 end, the germline J gene is used to fill in that end. The chain couples TRBV1 to TRBJ1-3; a weak D match, TRBD1 (6 bases). V was shortened by 0 bases and J by 4 bases, with 10 bases between the two germline ends. CDR3 length equals 15 residues. CDR1 NSQYPW and CDR2 LRSPGD come from the germline V gene (reference sequence). Incomplete CDR3 DNA: TGCACCTGCAGTGCAGATCAGGGGACGGGAAATACGCTCTAT. Protein sequence: CTCSADQGTGNTLY. The full-length CDR3 reads as CTCSADQGTGNTLYF.

To note about this clone: Gene names are the mouse ones. The read terminates 1 residue ahead of where the CDR3 ends, so the germline J gene completes it. The rearrangement links TRBV26 to TRBJ2-3; tentatively, D is TRBD2 (6 bases). Germline V lookup: CDR1 KGHPV, CDR2 FQNQEV (reference sequence). The CDR3 is made up of 14 amino acids. V was clipped by 0 bases and J by 3 bases, with 7 bases between them. This chain's CDR3 is CASSLSWGAETLYF. Partial CDR3 DNA: TGTGCCAGCAGTCTGTCGTGGGGGGCAGAAACGCTGTAT. Full variable domain (outside the CDR3, taken from reference TRBV26 and TRBJ2-3): NSKVIQTPRYLVKGQGQKAKMRCIPEKGHPVVFWYQQNKNNEFKFLINFQNQEVLQQIDMTEKRFSAECPSNSPCSLEIQSSEAGDSALYLCASSLSWGAETLYFGSGTRLTVL.

Notes on this clone: Gene names denote mouse genes. The read stops 1 residue short of the end of the CDR3; the missing end is completed from the germline J gene. The chain employs TRBV31 and TRBJ2-1, with TRBD2 matching over 9 bases. From germline, CDR1 is GKSSPN and CDR2 SITVG. CDR3 length: 14 amino acids. The junction had 2 bases not matched to a gene; V was cut back by 0 bases and J by 5 bases. CDR3 amino acids: CAWSLLGGDAEQFF. CDR3 DNA (partial): TGTGCCTGGAGTCTGCTGGGGGGGGATGCTGAGCAGTTC. The complete variable domain, with remaining parts taken from reference TRBV31 and TRBJ2-1, reads AQTIHQWPVAEIKAVGSPLSLGCTIKGKSSPNLYWYWQATGGTLQQLFYSITVGQVESVVQLNLSASRPKDDQFILSTEKLLLSHSGFYLCAWSLLGGDAEQFFGPGTRLTVL.

To note about this clone: Gene names and germline match the mouse. The sequence runs out 1 residue before the end of the CDR3; the remainder is reconstructed from the germline J gene. The V call is TRBV1, the J call TRBJ2-7, with 10 bases matching TRBD2. The germline gives CDR1 NSQYPW, CDR2 LRSPGD (reference sequence). This CDR3 has 15 residues. After removal of 3 bases from V and 4 bases from J, the junction contained 6 bases not matched to a gene. The DNA read from the CDR3 is TGCACCTGCAGTGCCTCCGGGACTGGGGCTTATGAACAGTAC. Residues: CTCSASGTGAYEQY. The CDR3 as a whole reads CTCSASGTGAYEQYF.

This clone is judged large (0.1 to 1%). The germline and genes are mouse ones. Read sequence stops 1 residue before the CDR3 end, and the germline J gene provides the missing end. V is TRBV12-2 and J is TRBJ2-7; 7 nucleotides match TRBD1. The CDR3 runs to 14 residues. After removal of 1 base from V and 0 bases from J, the junction contained 2 bases not matched to a gene. Germline CDR1 and CDR2: SGHLS and HYDKME. This CDR3 reads CASSLQGSSYEQYF. The CDR3 bases that were read are TGTGCCAGCTCTCTACAGGGGTCCTCCTATGAACAGTAC.

This clone was seen a few times. Mouse germline and gene names are used. The missing CDR3 end, 1 residue past where the read stops, is filled in from the germline J gene. The V and J genes are TRBV12-1 and TRBJ1-2; D not certain. V shed 1 base and J shed 1 base, with 3 bases lying between them. The germline V gene has CDR1 SGHSN and CDR2 HYEKVE. This CDR3 is 12 amino acids long. The chain's CDR3 is CASSLINSDYTF. The sequenced CDR3 bases are TGTGCCAGCTCTCTGATAAACTCCGACTACACC.

Points on this clone: Gene labels here are mouse ones. Read coverage stops 1 residue before the CDR3 terminus; the germline J gene supplies the remainder. The gene calls are TRBV13-3 and TRBJ1-1; TRBD1 might be the D (5 bases). Germline loops: CDR1 NNHDY, CDR2 SYVADS. V shed 4 bases and J shed 5 bases, with 15 bases lying between them. The CDR3 is 14 residues long. CDR3 DNA, as far as it was read: TGTGCCAGCAGTAGCTCCAGGGAAGGGACAGAAGTCTTC. It specifies CASSSSREGTEVF. The entire CDR3 protein reads CASSSSREGTEVFF.

Worth noting for this clone: Each gene name is a mouse one. The read terminates 1 residue before the CDR3 end, so the remaining end is supplied by the germline J gene. The same CDR3 arises from other DNA sequences in this sample as well. The J gene is TRBJ2-1, the V gene TRBV13-1, with 10 bases fitting TRBD1. This CDR3 spans 15 amino acids. The J segment lost 7 bases and the V segment lost 3 bases, leaving 7 bases of the junction unmatched. The germline V gene has CDR1 NSHNY and CDR2 SYGAGN. The sequenced part of the CDR3 DNA is TGTGCCAGCAGTGGTGACAGGGGGCGCAGGGCTGAGCAGTTC. Protein product: CASSGDRGRRAEQF. The CDR3 as a whole reads CASSGDRGRRAEQFF.